Sequencing of this TCR beta chain was carried out in a study of identifying expanded T cells in peripheral blood. General study findings and limits: Approximately 1.1 clones differed between technical replicates, versus around 15 and 19 over time. Across healthy donors, higher total template counts meant significantly greater approximately 2-week count variance.

Of note for this clone: The antigen is not known.

Collection occurred without any documented infections or immune events in donors. CDR3 length equals 17 residues. Germline CDR1 KGHSH, CDR2 LQKENI. With V trimmed by 2 bases and J by 0 bases, 6 bases remained unmatched. Sequencing used immunoSEQ multiplex PCR; TCRdb keeps in-frame clones, though not all of them. Among about 100,000 clones, approximately 89% were seen once, and the ten largest hold 5.5%. V usage is TRBV18 and J usage is TRBJ1-2, with TRBD1 matching 10 bases. The clonotype comes from a person aged 18 to 70 in good health. The source material was blood. The CDR3 here is CASSPLGQGVANYGYTF. The DNA of the CDR3 is TGTGCCAGCTCACCATTAGGACAGGGGGTAGCTAACTATGGCTACACCTTC.